This TCR beta chain appears in the sequencing data of a study of naive and memory T cell subsets. The beta constant-region primer was an equimolar mix of two oligonucleotides covering TRBC1 and TRBC2. Nested alpha and beta constant-region primers with the SP2 primer drove four PCR rounds on ligated cDNA. An oligonucleotide with the SP2 primer and a 12-nucleotide UMI was ligated to the cDNA 3' end. MiXCR, run by TCRdb on the UMI-ligation and nested PCR reads, gives a single entry per CDR3 protein. The sample holds 120,000 to 150,000 distinct CDR3 sequences, about 20% seen once. Study results and caveats: Over 85% of naive TCR sequences appeared only once, unlike memory subsets. A few larger clonotypes appeared in naive repertoires, especially CD8, possibly memory cells re-expressing CD45RA. TCR abundance followed a power law differing between naive and memory subsets. Expression changes during T cell differentiation may affect RNA-based TCR counts.

In its sample, this clonotype was seen a few times. Its target is not known. The CDR3 runs 14 residues. V gave up 6 bases and J gave up 1 base; unmatched junction bases: 5. The specimen sequenced was naive CD4+ T cells from blood. The sequence was collected from a human donor in good health. The rearrangement joins TRBV12-3 or TRBV12-4 to TRBJ2-7; 8 positions match TRBD2. The CDR3 DNA is TGTGCCAGCAGGCCGGCGGGGGGATCCTACGAGCAGTACTTC. Its protein product is CASRPAGGSYEQYF.